These 6 T cell receptor beta chains came from one sample sequenced in a study of cytomegalovirus exposure and HLA in healthy donors. It was with 60 Vbeta and 13 Jbeta primers that the PCR ran. TCRdb's copy holds only in-frame clones and misses some; the assay was immunoSEQ multiplex PCR. The sample lists 90,000 to 150,000 clones, less than 90% seen once, with about 0.25% in the top ten. The sequenced sample consisted of PBMCs. The source of these receptors is a man aged 45-65 years in good health and CMV-seronegative.

The V call is TRBV4-1, the J call TRBJ1-2, with D unresolved. Germline V gene sequence: CDR1 MGHRA, CDR2 YSYEKL. The CDR3 consists of 15 residues. V was cut by 1 base and J by 9 bases, with 18 bases left in between. Written as DNA, the CDR3 is TGCGCCAGCAGCCAAGGATTGACGGCAGGACTTAGCTACACCTTC. Amino acids: CASSQGLTAGLSYTF.

This rearrangement joins TRBV20-1 to TRBJ1-5; no reliable D call. The V gene's germline CDR1 is DFQATT and CDR2 SNEGSKA (reference sequence). CDR3 length: 11 amino acids. V lost 2 bases and J 6 bases, leaving 5 bases between the germline ends. This CDR3 is CSARSGQPQHF. Written as DNA, the CDR3 is TGCAGTGCTAGATCCGGTCAGCCCCAGCATTTT.

The chain has TRBV2 and TRBJ2-1, with D unclear. Germline V lookup: CDR1 SNHLY, CDR2 FYNNEI. This CDR3 comprises 11 residues. Trimming removed 4 bases at V and 9 bases at J, with 7 bases between. CDR3 in DNA: TGTGCCAGCAGTGTTTCGGGTGAGCAGTTCTTC. This encodes CASSVSGEQFF.

The chain is built from TRBV2 and TRBJ1-5, with D perhaps TRBD1 (5 bases). CDR1 is SNHLY and CDR2 is FYNNEI in the germline V gene. Trimming pared 5 bases from V and 2 bases from J, leaving 13 bases between. The CDR3 is 15 residues long. CDR3 coding DNA: TGTGCCAGCAGTCCCCCCGGGGGGGGCAATCAGCCCCAGCATTTT. Amino acid sequence: CASSPPGGGNQPQHF.

J is TRBJ1-2 and V is TRBV5-1; weak D call: TRBD1 (6 bases). V was shortened by 1 base and J by 9 bases, with 13 bases between the two germline ends. CDR1 and CDR2 (germline): SGHRS, YFSETQ. The CDR3 is 13 amino acids. The CDR3 region has the DNA TGCGCCAGCAGCTTGAATCCTACAGGGAGCTACACCTTC. Translating gives CASSLNPTGSYTF.

This clone was seen only once. This rearrangement joins TRBV18 to TRBJ2-1, with 11 bases matching TRBD2. V was pared by 6 bases and J by 9 bases, with 19 bases of the junction left unmatched. The CDR3 is 18 residues long. Germline V CDR1 and CDR2: KGHSH, LQKENI. CDR3 in DNA: TGTGCCAGCTCTCCCACCTTACTAGCGGGAGAAGGGGCCGGTGAGCAGTTCTTC. It encodes CASSPTLLAGEGAGEQFF.